The 26 T cell receptor beta chains listed next were all sequenced from one sample in a study of T cells after yellow fever vaccination. TCRdb reprocessed the 5' RACE reads with MiXCR, giving one entry per CDR3 protein. The table records 250,000 to 400,000 distinct CDR3 sequences, approximately 4% of them present only once. The specimen comprised PBMCs, sampled 5 days after the yellow fever booster vaccination. The receptors come from a man between 18 and 35 years old who received the YFV17D yellow fever vaccine.

The chain carries TRBV30 and TRBJ2-1, with D perhaps being TRBD1 or TRBD2 (5 bases each). CDR1 GTSNPN and CDR2 SVGIG come from the germline V gene (reference sequence). Trimming left V 0 bases short and J 5 bases short, with 11 bases between. The CDR3 spans 14 residues. CDR3 residues: CAWSVGTANNEQFF. The CDR3 nucleotides are TGTGCCTGGAGTGTCGGGACGGCAAACAATGAGCAGTTCTTC.

This clonotype was found a few times. The chain employs TRBV9 and TRBJ1-2; D not resolved. The CDR3 runs 15 residues. Trimming removed 3 bases at V and 5 bases at J, with 17 bases between. Germline values: CDR1 SGDLS, CDR2 YYNGEE. The CDR3: CASSGGAGNGYGYTF. The CDR3 DNA follows: TGTGCCAGCAGCGGGGGAGCAGGTAACGGGTATGGCTACACCTTC. The full variable domain, its missing parts supplied by reference TRBV9 and TRBJ1-2, is DSGVTQTPKHLITATGQRVTLRCSPRSGDLSVYWYQQSLDQGLQFLIQYYNGEERAKGNILERFSAQQFPDLHSELNLSSLELGDSALYFCASSGGAGNGYGYTFGSGTRLTVV.

This clonotype was seen ten or more times. The gene calls are TRBV6-5 and TRBJ2-7; TRBD1 matches 10 bases. The CDR3 runs to 14 residues. V lost 5 bases, J lost 5 bases, and 6 bases stayed unmatched. The V gene's germline CDR1 is MNHEY and CDR2 SVGAGI. CDR3 in DNA: TGTGCCAGCAGTGGACAGGGGGTTAGGGACGAGCAGTACTTC. Translation: CASSGQGVRDEQYF.

This clonotype turned up a few times. An end of the junction does not agree with germline; a read error may underlie this. CDR3 bases: TGCAGTGCCATCCAAGAGGGGACTAGCGGGGGACTCTTTTTC. It specifies CSAIQEGTSGGLFF. The V and J genes are TRBV20-1 and TRBJ2-7; TRBD2 aligns across 14 bases. Per germline, CDR1 DFQATT and CDR2 SNEGSKA (reference sequence). CDR3 length: 14 amino acids.

This chain connects TRBV7-2 to TRBJ2-3, with TRBD1 matching over 8 bases. V shed 1 base, J shed 5 bases, and the junction held 5 bases outside the gene matches. The CDR3 sequence is 15 residues long. Germline V gene sequence: CDR1 SGHTA, CDR2 FQGNSA. The CDR3 protein is CASSLGQGAGDTQYF. The CDR3 DNA sequence: TGTGCCAGCAGCTTAGGGCAGGGGGCAGGAGATACGCAGTATTTT.

This chain links TRBV6-2 or TRBV6-3 with TRBJ2-7; D is perhaps TRBD2 (5 bases). The ends were cut back, 8 bases at V and 5 bases at J, with 16 bases in the middle. The length of the CDR3 is 13 residues. Germline CDR1 is MNHEY and CDR2 is SVGEGT. For the CDR3, the DNA is TGTGCCAGCCGGCGGGCTAGCTCGGACGAGCAGTACTTC. Protein sequence: CASRRASSDEQYF.

This clonotype was counted between two and nine times. The rearrangement joins TRBV5-1 to TRBJ2-5; possibly TRBD2 for D (7 bases). CDR3 length equals 16 residues. The V gene lost 4 bases and the J gene lost 3 bases, with 19 bases spanning the gap. Germline CDR1 is SGHRS and CDR2 is YFSETQ. CDR3 region: CASSTTWKRDKETQYF. CDR3 DNA sequence: TGCGCCAGCAGCACTACATGGAAGCGGGACAAAGAGACCCAGTACTTC.

This clonotype was detected many times. This chain uses TRBV6-5 with TRBJ2-2; D is uncertain. V shed 5 bases and J shed 4 bases, with 5 bases lying between them. Germline V gene sequence: CDR1 MNHEY, CDR2 SVGAGI. This CDR3 comprises 12 residues. The DNA for the CDR3 is TGTGCCAGCAGTCACGCCACCGGGGAGCTGTTTTTT. Amino acid sequence: CASSHATGELFF.

There are a few counts of this clonotype. The chain couples TRBV24-1 to TRBJ2-1; TRBD2 aligns across 7 bases. CDR3 length equals 14 residues. Trimming at V came to 5 bases and at J to 1 base, leaving 1 base not matched to a gene. The germline V gene encodes CDR1 KGHDR and CDR2 SFDVKD. CDR3 in DNA: TGTGCCACCAGTGGGGGGGGTTCCTACAATGAGCAGTTCTTC. It yields the protein CATSGGGSYNEQFF.

This clonotype was seen a handful of times. The chain carries TRBV5-1 and TRBJ2-3; possible D gene TRBD2, 6 bases. The CDR3 extends over 17 amino acids. Between the trimmed V and J ends, which lost 0 bases and 6 bases, there was a span of 20 bases. CDR1 is SGHRS and CDR2 is YFSETQ in the germline V gene. The CDR3 DNA reads as TGCGCCAGCAGCTTGGGCCCGGGACTTAAAACGCTTGATACGCAGTATTTT. It is translated as CASSLGPGLKTLDTQYF. The variable domain in full, completed from reference TRBV5-1 and TRBJ2-3, reads KAGVTQTPRYLIKTRGQQVTLSCSPISGHRSVSWYQQTPGQGLQFLFEYFSETQRNKGNFPGRFSGRQFSNSRSEMNVSTLELGDSALYLCASSLGPGLKTLDTQYFGPGTRLTVL.

The gene calls are TRBV21-1 and TRBJ1-6. TRBV21-1 is termed a pseudogene. The CDR3 contains 14 residues. The DNA of the CDR3 is TGTGCCAGCAGCAGGGGTTCCTATAATTCACCCCTCCACTTT. Its protein is CASSRGSYNSPLHF.

The genes are TRBV10-3 and TRBJ2-5; TRBD2 agrees at 10 bases. This CDR3 region has 16 residues. Trimming removed 11 bases from V and 4 bases from J; junction bases left unmatched: 16. CDR1 and CDR2 from the germline V gene are ENHRY and SYGVKD. CDR3 amino acids: CAAGSSQRGGGETQYF. The CDR3 nucleotides are TGTGCCGCCGGCTCTAGTCAGCGGGGGGGCGGAGAGACCCAGTACTTC.

In its sample, this clonotype was seen many times. This chain joins TRBV7-9 and TRBJ2-7; D is uncertain. There are 14 residues in the CDR3. The germline gives CDR1 SEHNR, CDR2 FQNEAQ (reference sequence). V was trimmed by 1 base and J by 0 bases, leaving 7 bases between them. CDR3: CASSLGQSSYEQYV. DNA of the CDR3: TGTGCCAGCAGCTTAGGGCAGAGCTCCTACGAGCAGTACGTC.

This clonotype was seen a few times. V is TRBV6-4 and J is TRBJ2-7; 9 bases agree with TRBD1. The length of the CDR3 is 19 residues. Losses at the gene ends were 3 bases for V and 4 bases for J; bases not matched to a gene: 19. Germline V CDR1 and CDR2: MRHNA, SNTAGT. CDR3 DNA: TGTGCCAGCAGTGATCCCCGGGACAGGGCCCCCTCTCGCCGATACGAGCAGTACGTC. Its translation: CASSDPRDRAPSRRYEQYV.

This clonotype was counted a few times. This rearrangement joins TRBV5-1 to TRBJ1-1; a weak D match, TRBD1 (6 bases). Germline assignment: CDR1 SGHRS and CDR2 YFSETQ. Trimming stripped 7 bases from V and 3 bases from J, with 13 bases between. This CDR3 comprises 13 residues. The CDR3 coding sequence is TGCGCCAGCGGCGGGGGCAGGGACACTGAAGCTTTCTTT. It translates to CASGGGRDTEAFF.

This clonotype has a handful of counts. The J gene is TRBJ1-1, the V gene TRBV5-1; 7 nucleotides align to TRBD1. The ends lost 0 bases at V and 8 bases at J; junction bases unmatched: 7. CDR1 is SGHRS and CDR2 is YFSETQ in the germline V gene. The CDR3 has 14 amino acids. Written as DNA, the CDR3 is TGCGCCAGCAGCTTGGACAGGGGCCGGTTGGAAGCTTTCTTT. Protein: CASSLDRGRLEAFF. Full variable domain (remainder filled in from reference TRBV5-1 and TRBJ1-1): KAGVTQTPRYLIKTRGQQVTLSCSPISGHRSVSWYQQTPGQGLQFLFEYFSETQRNKGNFPGRFSGRQFSNSRSEMNVSTLELGDSALYLCASSLDRGRLEAFFGQGTRLTVV.

This clonotype was detected only a few times. V is TRBV5-4 and J is TRBJ1-3, with D perhaps matching TRBD1 (5 bases). V lost 4 bases and J lost 4, with 18 bases in between. The length of the CDR3 is 16 residues. Looked up from germline, CDR1 is SGHNT and CDR2 is YYREEE (reference sequence). The CDR3 coding sequence is TGTGCCAGCAGCCCCCAGAGCGGGGGATCGGGAAACACCATATATTTT. It is translated as CASSPQSGGSGNTIYF.

The table lists this clonotype with a few counts. The chain employs TRBV24-1 and TRBJ1-2; 7 nucleotides line up with TRBD1. CDR3 size: 15 residues. After removal of 3 bases from V and 6 bases from J, the junction contained 9 bases not matched to a gene. The germline gives CDR1 KGHDR, CDR2 SFDVKD. CDR3 in amino acids: CATSDPGTDRDGYTF. The CDR3 nucleotides read TGTGCCACCAGTGATCCCGGGACAGACAGGGATGGCTACACCTTC.

This clonotype came up many times. This chain uses TRBV6-5 with TRBJ1-1; D remains ambiguous. CDR1 MNHEY and CDR2 SVGAGI come from the germline V gene. V shed 4 bases and J shed 5 bases, with 8 bases lying between them. The length of the CDR3 is 12 residues. Here the CDR3 DNA reads TGTGCCAGCAGTTCAGCGGGGACTGAAGCTTTCTTT. Its protein is CASSSAGTEAFF.

This clonotype showed up just a few times. The chain combines TRBV20-1 with TRBJ1-1, with a weak D call TRBD1 (5 bases). Looked up from germline, CDR1 is DFQATT and CDR2 is SNEGSKA (reference sequence). Trimming left V 7 bases short and J 1 base short, with 7 bases between. CDR3 length equals 11 residues. The chain's CDR3 is CSVGGNTEAFF. DNA of the CDR3: TGCAGTGTTGGGGGGAACACTGAAGCTTTCTTT.

This clonotype came up many times. The V call is TRBV27, the J call TRBJ2-3; 9 nucleotides align to TRBD2. The ends lost 8 bases at V and 1 base at J; junction bases unmatched: 7. The CDR3 covers 15 residues. Looked up from germline, CDR1 is MNHEY and CDR2 is SMNVEV (reference sequence). The CDR3 nucleotides are TGTGCCAGCTCACCACGGACTAGCGGCACAGATACGCAGTATTTT. As protein: CASSPRTSGTDTQYF.

This clonotype occurred a few times. J is TRBJ1-2 and V is TRBV5-1; D is unclear. The CDR3 extends over 14 amino acids. V was trimmed by 0 bases and J by 7 bases, leaving 13 bases between them. Germline V gene data show CDR1 as SGHRS and CDR2 as YFSETQ. CDR3 loop: CASSLASGPGGYTF. As DNA, the CDR3 is TGCGCCAGCAGCTTGGCCTCGGGTCCTGGTGGCTACACCTTC.

The rearrangement uses TRBV30 and TRBJ2-5; the match to TRBD2 covers 9 bases. The CDR3 runs 14 residues. V shed 0 bases and J 7 bases; nucleotides not matched to a gene: 6. In germline, CDR1 is GTSNPN, CDR2 SVGIG (reference sequence). CDR3 sequence (DNA): TGTGCCTGGAGTGTATATCCAGCGGGGGGGACCCAGTACTTC. Protein product: CAWSVYPAGGTQYF.

The chain links TRBV7-3 to TRBJ2-5; 9 positions agree with TRBD2. Germline V CDR1 and CDR2: SGHTA, FQGTGA. The CDR3 runs 17 residues. Trimming cost V 2 bases and J 6 bases; bases outside gene matches: 13. The CDR3 region is CASSLAGGSTPGKTQYF. DNA for the CDR3: TGTGCCAGCAGCTTAGCGGGGGGGTCGACGCCGGGGAAGACCCAGTACTTC. Together with reference TRBV7-3 and TRBJ2-5, the CDR3 gives the full variable domain: GAGVSQTPSNKVTEKGKYVELRCDPISGHTALYWYRQSLGQGPEFLIYFQGTGAADDSGLPNDRFFAVRPEGSVSTLKIQRTERGDSAVYLCASSLAGGSTPGKTQYFGPGTRLLVL.

The V gene is TRBV6-5, the J gene TRBJ1-1; D is unresolved. CDR1 is MNHEY, CDR2 SVGAGI, per germline. The CDR3 sequence is 14 residues long. The V gene lost 6 bases and the J gene lost 4 bases, with 15 bases spanning the gap. Here the CDR3 DNA reads TGTGCCAGCAGCCTGGACGGGAGGGTCACTGAAGCTTTCTTT. Translated, it gives CASSLDGRVTEAFF.

The V and J genes are TRBV12-3 or TRBV12-4 and TRBJ2-5, with 10 bases lining up with TRBD2. The CDR3 spans 15 residues. V lost 1 base to trimming and J lost 5 bases; unmatched junction nucleotides: 4. CDR3 nucleotide sequence: TGTGCCAGCAGTTTAGGCCAGCGGGAGGGGGAGACCCAGTACTTC. This codes for CASSLGQREGETQYF.